The 26 T cell receptor beta chains in this list originate from one sample, sequenced in a study of radiation and T cells in renal cell carcinoma. Data came from immunoSEQ multiplex PCR; TCRdb stores just in-frame clones and leaves some out. The data show around 74,000 clones, less than 85% seen once. The time point: blood 4 weeks post-SBRT, at nephrectomy. Treatment of the sample: 15 Gy SBRT to primary tumor, nephrectomy 4 weeks later. The starting material was blood, obtained from a patient whose treatment included radiotherapy and nephrectomy. These receptors were collected from an older woman with renal cell carcinoma.

The chain couples TRBV9 to TRBJ1-1, with D unclear. With 3 bases removed from V and 0 bases from J, the gap between germline ends came to 6 bases. Germline CDR1 is SGDLS and CDR2 is YYNGEE. The CDR3 length is 13 residues. CDR3 loop: CASSADMNTEAFF. The CDR3 bases are TGTGCCAGCAGCGCAGATATGAACACTGAAGCTTTCTTT.

The chain recombines TRBV4-2 with TRBJ2-3; TRBD2 is a possible D gene (5 bases). CDR1 is LGHNA and CDR2 is YNFKEQ in the germline V gene. Trimming took off 2 bases at V and 4 bases at J, with 19 bases between the two ends. The CDR3 sequence is 17 residues long. CDR3 DNA sequence: TGTGCCAGCAGCCAAACAATGGCTTTCGGAGGCCCAGATACGCAGTATTTT. Translating it yields CASSQTMAFGGPDTQYF.

The rearrangement links TRBV15 to TRBJ2-1; D is possibly TRBD1 (5 bases). The germline V gene encodes CDR1 LNHNV and CDR2 YYDKDF (reference sequence). The CDR3 is 15 amino acids. Trimming left V 5 bases short and J 2 bases short, with 13 bases between. CDR3 protein: CATSVRWGAYNEQFF. The CDR3 DNA is TGTGCCACCAGCGTTCGGTGGGGCGCCTACAATGAGCAGTTCTTC.

This clone was seen once. V usage is TRBV9 and J usage is TRBJ2-5, with TRBD2 matching 7 bases. Germline-derived CDR1 and CDR2 are SGDLS and YYNGEE. The V gene end was trimmed by 3 bases and the J gene end by 1 base; junction bases not matched to a gene: 3. This CDR3 has 14 residues. CDR3 coding DNA: TGTGCCAGCAGCGGGGGAGGGACCCAAGAGACCCAGTACTTC. Amino acids: CASSGGGTQETQYF. The complete variable domain, with remaining parts taken from reference TRBV9 and TRBJ2-5, reads DSGVTQTPKHLITATGQRVTLRCSPRSGDLSVYWYQQSLDQGLQFLIQYYNGEERAKGNILERFSAQQFPDLHSELNLSSLELGDSALYFCASSGGGTQETQYFGPGTRLLVL.

The rearrangement links TRBV10-1 to TRBJ2-2; no reliable D call. The CDR3 has 10 residues. Germline values: CDR1 WNHNN, CDR2 SYGVQD (reference sequence). The CDR3 DNA reads TGCGCTACAATGTGCGGGGAGCTGTTTTTT. Protein: CATMCGELFF.

The V and J genes are TRBV15 and TRBJ1-5; D is unclear. The CDR3 runs to 17 residues. Trimming stripped 0 bases from V and 2 bases from J, with 14 bases between. In germline, CDR1 is LNHNV, CDR2 YYDKDF (reference sequence). DNA of the CDR3: TGTGCCACCAGCAGAGATTCGACACCGGACGGCAATCAGCCCCAGCATTTT. Residues: CATSRDSTPDGNQPQHF.

V and J are TRBV5-5 and TRBJ2-7; no clear D. In germline, CDR1 is SGHKS, CDR2 YYEKEE (reference sequence). Trimming cost V 4 bases and J 2 bases, with 10 bases left between them. This CDR3 comprises 13 residues. In DNA form, the CDR3 reads TGTGCCAGCAGCCAGCAATCGACCTACGAGCAGTACTTC. Translated: CASSQQSTYEQYF.

CDR3 sequence (DNA): TGTGCCAGCAGCTTGGGACCTAATCAGCCCCAGCATTTT. This gives the protein CASSLGPNQPQHF. The chain links TRBV7-3 to TRBJ1-5, with D maybe TRBD1 (5 bases). The CDR3 is made up of 13 amino acids. Germline values: CDR1 SGHTA, CDR2 FQGTGA. Trimming took 3 bases from V and 4 from J, leaving 7 bases between them.

This chain uses TRBV5-4 with TRBJ2-1; 8 bases are shared with TRBD1. Trimming took 7 bases from V and 3 from J; bases not matched to a gene: 6. CDR1 and CDR2 from the germline V gene are SGHNT and YYREEE (reference sequence). The CDR3 totals 14 residues. The CDR3 DNA follows: TGTGCCAGCCGAAGACAGGGGCACTACAATGAGCAGTTCTTC. Residues: CASRRQGHYNEQFF.

The chain's CDR3 is CASSSGQDQETQYF. DNA of the CDR3: TGTGCCAGCAGTTCCGGACAGGACCAAGAGACCCAGTACTTC. This chain connects TRBV27 to TRBJ2-5; TRBD1 matches 7 bases. Germline CDR1 and CDR2: MNHEY and SMNVEV (reference sequence). V lost 4 bases to trimming and J lost 0 bases; unmatched junction nucleotides: 2. The CDR3 extends over 14 amino acids.

This clone was seen only a few times. The genes are TRBV6-5 and TRBJ1-1; possibly TRBD1 for D (6 bases). Germline CDR1 reads MNHEY; CDR2 reads SVGAGI. This CDR3 region has 11 residues. Trimming cost V 5 bases and J 11 bases, with 12 bases left between them. CDR3 protein: CASSLRGEAFF. The DNA for the CDR3 is TGTGCCAGCAGTCTCAGGGGTGAGGCTTTCTTT.

In this sample, this clone turned up once. The chain couples TRBV7-6 to TRBJ2-1, with TRBD2 matching over 14 bases. Germline V gives CDR1 SGHVS, CDR2 FNYEAQ. This CDR3 region has 20 residues. The ends lost 5 bases at V and 0 bases at J; junction bases unmatched: 12. The CDR3 sequence is CASSVGTSGGQAISYNEQFF. The DNA for the CDR3 is TGTGCCAGCAGCGTAGGGACTAGCGGGGGCCAAGCGATCTCCTACAATGAGCAGTTCTTC.

V and J are TRBV5-1 and TRBJ1-4, with D possibly TRBD1 on 6 matching bases. Germline V lookup: CDR1 SGHRS, CDR2 YFSETQ. The V end lost 4 bases, the J end lost 0 bases, and 10 bases lay between the germline ends. The CDR3 is 15 residues long. CDR3: CASSRGDATNEKLFF. The CDR3 DNA is TGCGCCAGCAGCAGGGGGGATGCAACTAATGAAAAACTGTTTTTT.

Judged by abundance, this clone is medium-sized. The chain couples TRBV5-6 to TRBJ1-1; D is perhaps TRBD1 (6 bases). Deletions cut 0 bases from V and 4 bases from J, with 10 bases between. Germline V CDR1 and CDR2: SGHDT, YYEEEE. The CDR3 has 14 residues. The CDR3 spells CASSLAGGITEAFF. CDR3 in DNA: TGTGCCAGCAGCTTGGCCGGGGGCATCACTGAAGCTTTCTTT.

The gene calls are TRBV28 and TRBJ1-3; the match to TRBD1 covers 10 bases. Germline CDR1 is MDHEN and CDR2 is SYDVKM. With 5 bases clipped from V and 4 bases from J, the junction kept 8 bases outside the gene matches. This CDR3 comprises 16 residues. This chain's CDR3 is CASSPQTGGAGNTIYF. Written as DNA, the CDR3 is TGTGCCAGCAGTCCCCAGACAGGGGGCGCGGGAAACACCATATATTTT.

The J gene is TRBJ2-3, the V gene TRBV5-1; D unresolved. Germline V gives CDR1 SGHRS, CDR2 YFSETQ. The length of the CDR3 is 12 residues. With 2 bases removed from V and 4 bases from J, the gap between germline ends came to 5 bases. The CDR3 bases are TGCGCCAGCAGCTTTGGTGCAGATACGCAGTATTTT. Translated, it gives CASSFGADTQYF.

The chain is built from TRBV11-2 and TRBJ2-2; 10 positions agree with TRBD1. The CDR3 covers 16 residues. Trimming removed 4 bases from V and 7 bases from J; junction bases left unmatched: 9. The germline gives CDR1 SGHAT, CDR2 FQNNGV. For the CDR3, the DNA is TGTGCCAGCAGCTCATGGACAGGGGGATTTCTCGGGGAGCTGTTTTTT. The encoded protein is CASSSWTGGFLGELFF.

This chain links TRBV19 with TRBJ1-6; TRBD1 agrees at 7 bases. CDR3 length: 12 residues. The V gene end was trimmed by 11 bases and the J gene end by 7 bases; junction bases not matched to a gene: 5. Germline V gives CDR1 LNHDA, CDR2 SQIVND (reference sequence). The CDR3 nucleotides are TGTGCCTCCGGGACAGCCAATTCACCCCTCCACTTT. Translating gives CASGTANSPLHF.

V gene TRBV19 combines with J gene TRBJ1-1, with D unclear. Trimming took 6 bases from V and 0 from J, leaving 14 bases between them. The CDR3 runs to 15 residues. Germline V lookup: CDR1 LNHDA, CDR2 SQIVND (reference sequence). CDR3 protein: CASRSSQTVNTEAFF. The CDR3, as DNA: TGTGCCAGTAGATCCTCCCAAACGGTGAACACTGAAGCTTTCTTT.

This clone was recorded a few times. This CDR3 is CASSLSNTEAFF. The DNA of the CDR3 is TGTGCCAGCAGCTTGTCGAACACTGAAGCTTTCTTT. V and J are TRBV5-4 and TRBJ1-1; no firm D call. Germline V gene lookup returns CDR1 SGHNT and CDR2 YYREEE (reference sequence). The CDR3 extends over 12 amino acids. The V end lost 1 base, the J end lost 1 base, and 2 bases lay between the germline ends.

In DNA form, the CDR3 reads TGTGCCAGCAGTCCCCCGACAGGGGTCTCTGGAAACACCATATATTTT. It encodes CASSPPTGVSGNTIYF. The J gene is TRBJ1-3, the V gene TRBV28, with 8 bases that match TRBD1. The CDR3 length is 16 residues. Germline values: CDR1 MDHEN, CDR2 SYDVKM. Losses at the gene ends were 5 bases for V and 0 bases for J; bases not matched to a gene: 6.

The chain has TRBV4-1 and TRBJ2-1, with a tentative D call TRBD1 (6 bases). Germline V CDR1 and CDR2: MGHRA, YSYEKL. This CDR3 contains 18 residues. V was shortened by 3 bases and J by 6 bases, with 24 bases between the two germline ends. The CDR3 sequence is CASSQTSRGQGLVNEQFF. As DNA, the CDR3 is TGCGCCAGCAGCCAGACTTCCAGGGGTCAGGGGCTTGTCAATGAGCAGTTCTTC.

Details on this clone: Other nucleotide sequences from this sample produce the same CDR3. CDR3 bases: TGTGCCAGCTCTGGACAGGGGAACACTGAAGCTTTCTTT. Translation gives CASSGQGNTEAFF. The chain carries TRBV18 and TRBJ1-1; 8 bases are a match to TRBD1. The CDR3 is made up of 13 amino acids. From germline, CDR1 is KGHSH and CDR2 LQKENI. The J segment lost 1 base and the V segment lost 6 bases, leaving 1 base of the junction unmatched.

The chain couples TRBV4-3 to TRBJ1-6; no reliable D call. Per germline, CDR1 LGHNA and CDR2 YSLEER. Trimming removed 0 bases at V and 8 bases at J, with 5 bases between. The CDR3 is made up of 13 amino acids. CDR3 DNA: TGCGCCAGCAGCCAAGACGTCGATTCACCCCTCCACTTT. As protein: CASSQDVDSPLHF.

The chain is built from TRBV6-5 and TRBJ2-6, with TRBD2 as a possible D gene (5 bases). V was cut by 4 bases and J by 3 bases, with 7 bases left in between. The CDR3 contains 14 residues. Germline V gene sequence: CDR1 MNHEY, CDR2 SVGAGI. The CDR3 nucleotides read TGTGCCAGCAGTTTGGGGAGTGGGGCCAACGTCCTGACTTTC. Translation: CASSLGSGANVLTF.

The chain links TRBV9 to TRBJ2-7; D not certain. CDR3 length equals 15 residues. V dropped 0 bases and J dropped 2 bases, with 12 bases sitting between them. Germline V gene lookup returns CDR1 SGDLS and CDR2 YYNGEE. As DNA, the CDR3 is TGTGCCAGCAGCGTAGGACAAGAATATACCTACGAGCAGTACTTC. Residues: CASSVGQEYTYEQYF.